This TCR beta chain was sequenced for a study of shared clonotypes between healthy human individuals. This clone has just one count. Its specificity is unknown. Points from the study as a whole: Naive subsets tended to show greater estimated richness than memory subsets. How much donors shared clonotypes was expected to be affected by sequencing depth.

The CDR3 extends over 21 amino acids. Generated by immunoSEQ multiplex PCR, the TCRdb table keeps only in-frame clones and is missing some. This sample has about 980,000 clones, with 60% to 85% found just once. Researchers partitioned CD4+ cells into CD45RA+ naive and CD45RA-negative memory subsets. Sequencing used memory CD4+ T cells sorted from blood. Sample subset: CD45RA-negative fraction. This clonotype originated in a man aged 18-30 years in good health. The chain couples TRBV1 to TRBJ2-5; the table's D call of TRBD2 was not tested on the DNA. TRBV1 is deemed a pseudogene. The CDR3 sequence is CTSSQHLGTTSGSSISWAQYF. The CDR3 region has the DNA TGCACCAGCAGCCAACACCTGGGGACGACTAGCGGGAGCTCTATATCGTGGGCCCAGTACTTC.